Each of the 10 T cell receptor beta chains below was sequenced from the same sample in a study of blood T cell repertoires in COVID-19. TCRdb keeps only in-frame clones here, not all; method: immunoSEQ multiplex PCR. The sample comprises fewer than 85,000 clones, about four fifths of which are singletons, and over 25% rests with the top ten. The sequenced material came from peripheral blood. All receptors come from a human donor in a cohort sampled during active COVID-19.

DNA of the CDR3: TGCGCCAGCAGCTTGGGTCGGGTGCCTGGGAATTCACCCCTCCACTTT. It encodes CASSLGRVPGNSPLHF. The gene calls are TRBV5-1 and TRBJ1-6; D remains unclear. This CDR3 comprises 16 residues. Deletions cut 0 bases from V and 7 bases from J, with 14 bases between. Germline CDR1 SGHRS, CDR2 YFSETQ.

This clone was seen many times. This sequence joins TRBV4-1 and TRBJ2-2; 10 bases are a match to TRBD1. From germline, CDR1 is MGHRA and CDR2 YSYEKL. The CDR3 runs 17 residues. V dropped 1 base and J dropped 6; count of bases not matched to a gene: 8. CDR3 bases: TGCGCCAGCAGCCAAGTCCACGGGGGACAGGGGTCCGGGGAGCTGTTTTTT. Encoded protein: CASSQVHGGQGSGELFF.

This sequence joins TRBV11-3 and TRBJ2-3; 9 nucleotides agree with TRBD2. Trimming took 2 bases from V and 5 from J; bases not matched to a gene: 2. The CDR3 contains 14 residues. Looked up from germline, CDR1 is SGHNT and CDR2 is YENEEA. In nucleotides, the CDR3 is TGTGCCAGCAGCTTATTAGCGGGAGAAGATACGCAGTATTTT. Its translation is CASSLLAGEDTQYF.

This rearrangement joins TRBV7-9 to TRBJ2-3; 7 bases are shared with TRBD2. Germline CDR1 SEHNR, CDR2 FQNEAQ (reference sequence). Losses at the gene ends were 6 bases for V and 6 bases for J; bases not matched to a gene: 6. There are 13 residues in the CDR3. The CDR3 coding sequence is TGTGCCAGCAGATCCGGGAGGTATGATACGCAGTATTTT. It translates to CASRSGRYDTQYF. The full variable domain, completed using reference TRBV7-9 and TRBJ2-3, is DTGVSQNPRHKITKRGQNVTFRCDPISEHNRLYWYRQTLGQGPEFLTYFQNEAQLEKSRLLSDRFSAERPKGSFSTLEIQRTEQGDSAMYLCASRSGRYDTQYFGPGTRLTVL.

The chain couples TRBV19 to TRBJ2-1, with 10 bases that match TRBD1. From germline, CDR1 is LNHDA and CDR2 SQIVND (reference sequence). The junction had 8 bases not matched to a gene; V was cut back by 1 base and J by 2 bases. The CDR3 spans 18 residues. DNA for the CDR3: TGTGCCAGTAGTATAGTTACCGGGACAGGGGCCACCTACAATGAGCAGTTCTTC. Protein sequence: CASSIVTGTGATYNEQFF.

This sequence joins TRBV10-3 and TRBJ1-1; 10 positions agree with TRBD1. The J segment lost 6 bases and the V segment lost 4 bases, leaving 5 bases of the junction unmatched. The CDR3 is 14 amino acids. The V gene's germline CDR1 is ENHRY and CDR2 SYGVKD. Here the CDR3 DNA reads TGTGCCATCAGTGTGGGACAGGGGATTTCTGAAGCTTTCTTT. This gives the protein CAISVGQGISEAFF.

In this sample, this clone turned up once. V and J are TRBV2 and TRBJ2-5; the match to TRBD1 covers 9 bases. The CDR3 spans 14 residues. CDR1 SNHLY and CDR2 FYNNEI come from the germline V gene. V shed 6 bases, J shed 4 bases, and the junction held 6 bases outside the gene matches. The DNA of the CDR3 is TGTGCCAGCAGGCCCGGGACAGGGATAGAGACCCAGTACTTC. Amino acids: CASRPGTGIETQYF.

CDR3 residues: CASSLAPGTGGGYTF. The CDR3 nucleotides are TGCGCCAGCAGCCTCGCCCCCGGGACAGGGGGTGGCTACACCTTC. V and J are TRBV4-3 and TRBJ1-2, with 11 bases aligning to TRBD1. Unmatched junction bases numbered 8, after V lost 4 bases and J lost 7 bases. The CDR3 extends over 15 amino acids. Germline loops: CDR1 LGHNA, CDR2 YSLEER.

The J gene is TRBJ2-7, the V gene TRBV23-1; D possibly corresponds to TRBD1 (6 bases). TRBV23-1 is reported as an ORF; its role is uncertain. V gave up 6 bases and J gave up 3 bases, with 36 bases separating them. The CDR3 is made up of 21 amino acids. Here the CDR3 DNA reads TGCGCCAGCAGCTGGAATATCCCCCCGCGGACACGGATGGACAGTAACTACGAGCAGTACTTC. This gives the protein CASSWNIPPRTRMDSNYEQYF.

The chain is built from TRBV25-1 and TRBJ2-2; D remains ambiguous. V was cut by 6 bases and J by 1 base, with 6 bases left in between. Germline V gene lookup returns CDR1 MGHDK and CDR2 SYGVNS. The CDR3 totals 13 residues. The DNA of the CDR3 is TGTGCCAGCAGGAGAGGGAACACCGGGGAGCTGTTTTTT. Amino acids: CASRRGNTGELFF.